One and the same sample provided the 20 T cell receptor beta chains below, sequenced in a study of cytomegalovirus exposure and HLA in healthy donors (dated by TCRdb to about 2017). The library came from the immunoSEQ multiplex PCR assay. Drawn from immuneACCESS, this table holds only the in-frame rearrangements with V and J called that TCRdb kept. Clones are partly lost; checked studies trace under half to an unresolved V gene and leave the rest unexplained. The sample table lists about 170,000 clones, approximately 87% of them with a count of one. The leading ten clones occupy approximately 1.4% of the sample. Sequences were obtained from PBMCs. All receptors come from a woman aged 25 to 45 in good health and CMV-seronegative.

The chain uses TRBV7-8 and TRBJ1-2; 10 nucleotides align to TRBD1. Trimming removed 5 bases from V and 6 bases from J; junction bases left unmatched: 12. Germline CDR1 and CDR2: SGHVS and FQNEAQ. The CDR3 runs to 16 residues. CDR3: CASSKGRDRGFDGYTF. In DNA, the CDR3 is TGTGCCAGCAGCAAAGGAAGGGACAGGGGCTTTGATGGCTACACCTTC.

CDR3: CSVERETGELFF. DNA of the CDR3: TGCAGCGTTGAACGGGAGACCGGGGAGCTGTTTTTT. The genes are TRBV29-1 and TRBJ2-2; D is perhaps TRBD2 (6 bases). CDR1 is SQVTM and CDR2 is ANQGSEA in the germline V gene. There are 12 residues in the CDR3. V lost 2 bases and J 5 bases, leaving 6 bases between the germline ends.

V and J are TRBV27 and TRBJ1-5; 9 bases are a match to TRBD1. Germline V lookup: CDR1 MNHEY, CDR2 SMNVEV (reference sequence). V trimming: 8 bases; J trimming: 4 bases; junction bases outside the gene matches: 6. The CDR3 is 14 amino acids. For the CDR3, the DNA is TGTGCCAGCGGGGGGGACAGGGTAAATCAGCCCCAGCATTTT. Its protein product is CASGGDRVNQPQHF.

The chain recombines TRBV7-2 with TRBJ2-2; 8 bases agree with TRBD1. With V trimmed by 5 bases and J by 6 bases, 11 bases remained unmatched. The CDR3 consists of 16 residues. Germline CDR1 reads SGHTA; CDR2 reads FQGNSA. CDR3 bases: TGTGCCAGCAGCCCCCACGACAGGGGTCTGCCCGGGGAGCTGTTTTTT. Translated, it gives CASSPHDRGLPGELFF.

This clone has only one observation. V is TRBV27 and J is TRBJ2-1; D is perhaps TRBD2 (7 bases). Trimming took 3 bases from V and 2 from J, leaving 11 bases between them. CDR3 length equals 15 residues. Germline V lookup: CDR1 MNHEY, CDR2 SMNVEV (reference sequence). The CDR3 DNA follows: TGTGCCAGCAGTTTGGAGGGGGGGGCCTACAATGAGCAGTTCTTC. It codes for CASSLEGGAYNEQFF.

As DNA, the CDR3 is TGCGCCAGCAGCCACGAAGTTCAAAGGCTGGCAGGACAGCTCTTCGAGCAGTACTTC. It yields the protein CASSHEVQRLAGQLFEQYF. The chain has TRBV4-1 and TRBJ2-7; D is perhaps TRBD1 (6 bases). CDR1 and CDR2 from the germline V gene are MGHRA and YSYEKL. The V end lost 3 bases, the J end lost 6 bases, and 30 bases lay between the germline ends. The CDR3 sequence is 19 residues long.

This clone has only a few counts. The J gene is TRBJ2-7, the V gene TRBV9; a weak D match, TRBD1 (5 bases). CDR1 and CDR2 from the germline V gene are SGDLS and YYNGEE. Between the trimmed V and J ends, which lost 0 bases and 3 bases, there was a span of 10 bases. This CDR3 region has 14 residues. This CDR3 is CASSVGGRVYEQYF. CDR3 in DNA: TGTGCCAGCAGCGTAGGAGGCAGGGTCTACGAGCAGTACTTC. The complete variable domain, with remaining parts taken from reference TRBV9 and TRBJ2-7, reads DSGVTQTPKHLITATGQRVTLRCSPRSGDLSVYWYQQSLDQGLQFLIQYYNGEERAKGNILERFSAQQFPDLHSELNLSSLELGDSALYFCASSVGGRVYEQYFGPGTRLTVT.

This clone has only one observation. The chain carries TRBV6-1 and TRBJ2-1; 9 positions match TRBD1. V shed 10 bases, J shed 13 bases, and the junction held 14 bases outside the gene matches. The CDR3 has 13 residues. Looked up from germline, CDR1 is MNHNS and CDR2 is SASEGT. CDR3: CATKSRDRVPQFF. CDR3 in DNA: TGTGCCACCAAGTCCCGGGACAGGGTACCACAGTTCTTC.

V is TRBV27 and J is TRBJ2-6; 7 bases are a match to TRBD1. Germline V CDR1 and CDR2: MNHEY, SMNVEV (reference sequence). The CDR3 loop spans 17 amino acids. J lost 2 bases, V lost 2 bases, and 6 bases had no gene match. The CDR3 protein is CASSLEGQSPGANVLTF. CDR3 in DNA: TGTGCCAGCAGTTTAGAGGGACAGTCCCCTGGGGCCAACGTCCTGACTTTC.

The rearrangement uses TRBV5-4 and TRBJ1-2; 9 positions match TRBD1. Germline V lookup: CDR1 SGHNT, CDR2 YYREEE (reference sequence). CDR3 size: 16 residues. After removal of 4 bases from V and 4 bases from J, the junction contained 11 bases not matched to a gene. The CDR3 nucleotides are TGTGCCAGCAGCCAGAACAGGGGGCAGAATAGCTATGGCTACACCTTC. Protein: CASSQNRGQNSYGYTF.

The chain combines TRBV5-1 with TRBJ2-6; 7 nucleotides line up with TRBD1. Germline V gives CDR1 SGHRS, CDR2 YFSETQ. The CDR3 is 15 amino acids. J gave up 2 bases and V 4 bases, and 3 bases lay outside the gene matches. The CDR3 here is CASSLDRAGANVLTF. The CDR3 nucleotides read TGCGCCAGCAGCCTCGACAGGGCTGGGGCCAACGTCCTGACTTTC.

This sequence joins TRBV7-2 and TRBJ2-7, with TRBD2 as a possible D gene (6 bases). The CDR3 runs to 16 residues. Trimming cost V 1 base and J 6 bases, with 19 bases left between them. Germline V gene lookup returns CDR1 SGHTA and CDR2 FQGNSA. Here the CDR3 reads CASSLVAGAGLGEQYF. The CDR3 DNA reads as TGTGCCAGCAGCTTAGTCGCAGGTGCGGGACTTGGCGAGCAGTACTTC.

CDR3 sequence (DNA): TGTGCCAGCAGACAGGGATCCGGCACTGAAGCTTTCTTT. Translated, it gives CASRQGSGTEAFF. V usage is TRBV4-2 and J usage is TRBJ1-1, with a weak D call TRBD1 (6 bases). The CDR3 has 13 residues. The V end was cut by 6 bases, the J end by 4 bases, with 12 bases between. Germline lookup yields CDR1 LGHNA and CDR2 YNFKEQ.

This rearrangement joins TRBV2 to TRBJ1-3; D gene unclear. This CDR3 is 15 amino acids long. Germline-derived CDR1 and CDR2 are SNHLY and FYNNEI. V was clipped by 2 bases and J by 0 bases, with 8 bases between them. CDR3 nucleotide sequence: TGTGCCAGCAGTGAAATCGGGAGCTCTGGAAACACCATATATTTT. Amino acid sequence: CASSEIGSSGNTIYF.

The rearrangement uses TRBV13 and TRBJ1-2; no clear D gene. This CDR3 has 11 amino acids. V gave up 1 base and J gave up 8 bases, with 5 bases separating them. Looked up from germline, CDR1 is PRHDT and CDR2 is FYEKMQ (reference sequence). The CDR3 is CASSLVRGYTF. DNA of the CDR3: TGTGCCAGCAGCTTAGTGAGGGGCTACACCTTC. The full variable domain, its missing parts supplied by reference TRBV13 and TRBJ1-2, is AAGVIQSPRHLIKEKRETATLKCYPIPRHDTVYWYQQGPGQDPQFLISFYEKMQSDKGSIPDRFSAQQFSDYHSELNMSSLELGDSALYFCASSLVRGYTFGSGTRLTVV.

This sequence joins TRBV7-6 and TRBJ1-1; TRBD1 aligns across 7 bases. There are 13 residues in the CDR3. V was pared by 4 bases and J by 2 bases, with 1 base of the junction left unmatched. Germline V lookup: CDR1 SGHVS, CDR2 FNYEAQ. In DNA form, the CDR3 reads TGTGCCAGCAGCTCAGGGGGAAACACTGAAGCTTTCTTT. It specifies CASSSGGNTEAFF.

The rearrangement uses TRBV7-8 and TRBJ2-1, with 12 bases fitting TRBD2. There are 16 residues in the CDR3. With V trimmed by 5 bases and J by 8 bases, 10 bases remained unmatched. The germline gives CDR1 SGHVS, CDR2 FQNEAQ. CDR3 DNA sequence: TGTGCCAGCAGCCGTACTAGCGGGGGGCCTTTGGATGAGCAGTTCTTC. Translated: CASSRTSGGPLDEQFF.

Points on this clone: The same CDR3 arises from other DNA sequences in this sample as well. The chain recombines TRBV5-6 with TRBJ2-1, with 12 nucleotides matching TRBD2. The CDR3 extends over 16 amino acids. Germline lookup yields CDR1 SGHDT and CDR2 YYEEEE. The V and J ends lost 0 bases and 7 bases, in that order; junction bases with no gene match: 5. The CDR3 region is CASSLASGGAGNEQFF. CDR3 coding DNA: TGTGCCAGCAGCTTGGCTAGCGGGGGGGCCGGGAATGAGCAGTTCTTC. The complete variable domain, with remaining parts taken from reference TRBV5-6 and TRBJ2-1, reads DAGVTQSPTHLIKTRGQQVTLRCSPKSGHDTVSWYQQALGQGPQFIFQYYEEEERQRGNFPDRFSGHQFPNYSSELNVNALLLGDSALYLCASSLASGGAGNEQFFGPGTRLTVL.

This clone was recorded once. The CDR3 loop is CASSYPPGQNNYGYTF. CDR3 nucleotide sequence: TGTGCCAGCAGTTACCCACCAGGTCAGAATAACTATGGCTACACCTTC. This chain connects TRBV6-6 to TRBJ1-2; no firm D call. The CDR3 runs 16 residues. Per germline, CDR1 MNHNY and CDR2 SVGAGI (reference sequence). The V and J ends lost 2 bases and 1 base respectively, with 14 bases between them.

The table lists this clone with a count of one. The CDR3 reads CASSLEGGAFTEAFF. The DNA of the CDR3 is TGTGCCAGCAGCTTGGAAGGGGGCGCGTTTACTGAAGCTTTCTTT. The chain uses TRBV5-6 and TRBJ1-1; 7 positions agree with TRBD1. Trimming cost V 0 bases and J 5 bases; bases outside gene matches: 7. The CDR3 is 15 amino acids. CDR1 and CDR2 from the germline V gene are SGHDT and YYEEEE.